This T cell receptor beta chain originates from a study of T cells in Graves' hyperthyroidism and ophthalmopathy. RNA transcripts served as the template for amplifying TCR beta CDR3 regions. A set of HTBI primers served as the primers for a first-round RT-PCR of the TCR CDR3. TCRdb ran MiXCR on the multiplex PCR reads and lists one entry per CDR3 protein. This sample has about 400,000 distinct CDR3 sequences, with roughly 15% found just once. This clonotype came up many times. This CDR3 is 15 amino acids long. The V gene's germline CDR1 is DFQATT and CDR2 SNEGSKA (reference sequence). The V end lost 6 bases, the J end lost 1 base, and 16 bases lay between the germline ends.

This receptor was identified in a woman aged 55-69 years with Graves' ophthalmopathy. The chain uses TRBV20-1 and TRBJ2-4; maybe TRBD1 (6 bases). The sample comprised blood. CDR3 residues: CSAPTGSNAKNIQYF. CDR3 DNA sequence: TGCAGTGCCCCGACAGGATCTAACGCCAAAAACATTCAGTACTTC.